This T cell receptor beta chain appears in the sequencing data of a study of blood T cell repertoires in COVID-19. Study overall: Both acute and convalescent COVID-19 samples were obtained from the United States, Italy and Spain. PBMCs, B-cell-depleted T cells, or T cells provided the cDNA or gDNA that made up the material.

The study recruited people aged 18 to 89 years across about two dozen US areas. Some clones are missing from TCRdb's copy, which holds only in-frame ones; the method was immunoSEQ multiplex PCR. The profile shows hundreds of thousands of clones, around 92% of them singletons. Germline V lookup: CDR1 GTSNPN, CDR2 SVGIG (reference sequence). V lost 0 bases and J lost 4, with 9 bases in between. The CDR3 has 14 residues. Sequencing input: PBMCs or T cells enriched from blood (not recorded which). The sequence came from a woman under 40 with acute COVID-19. The chain is built from TRBV30 and TRBJ1-4, with D uncertain. DNA of the CDR3: TGTGCCTGGAGTGTAATGGCCGTTAATGAAAAACTGTTTTTT. Its protein is CAWSVMAVNEKLFF.